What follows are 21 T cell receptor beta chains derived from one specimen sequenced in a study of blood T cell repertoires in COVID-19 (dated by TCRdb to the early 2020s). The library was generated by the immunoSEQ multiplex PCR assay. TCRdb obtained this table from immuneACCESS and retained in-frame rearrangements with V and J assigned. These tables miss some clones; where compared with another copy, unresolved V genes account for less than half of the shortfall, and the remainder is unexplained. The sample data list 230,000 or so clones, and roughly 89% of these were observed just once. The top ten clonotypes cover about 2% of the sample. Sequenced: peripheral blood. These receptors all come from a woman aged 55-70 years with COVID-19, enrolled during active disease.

CDR3 in amino acids: CASRPTRGLSPLHF. The CDR3 region has the DNA TGTGCCAGCAGGCCGACACGGGGACTTTCACCCCTCCACTTT. The rearrangement links TRBV28 to TRBJ1-6; D possibly corresponds to TRBD1 (5 bases). V lost 6 bases to trimming and J lost 9 bases, with 15 bases between them. Germline lookup yields CDR1 MDHEN and CDR2 SYDVKM. The CDR3 contains 14 residues.

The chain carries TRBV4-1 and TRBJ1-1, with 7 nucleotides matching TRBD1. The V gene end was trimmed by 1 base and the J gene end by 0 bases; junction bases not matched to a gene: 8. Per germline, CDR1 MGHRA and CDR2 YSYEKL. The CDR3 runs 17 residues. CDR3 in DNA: TGCGCCAGCAGCCAAGGCCCGACAGGGTCCTTGAACACTGAAGCTTTCTTT. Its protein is CASSQGPTGSLNTEAFF.

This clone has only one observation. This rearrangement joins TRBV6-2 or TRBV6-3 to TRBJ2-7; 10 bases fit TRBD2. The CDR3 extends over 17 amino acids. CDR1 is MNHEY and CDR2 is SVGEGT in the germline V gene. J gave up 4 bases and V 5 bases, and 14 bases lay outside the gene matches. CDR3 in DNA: TGTGCCAGCAGTCACTATAGCGGGGGGCCTCATCCTTACGAGCAGTACTTC. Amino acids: CASSHYSGGPHPYEQYF.

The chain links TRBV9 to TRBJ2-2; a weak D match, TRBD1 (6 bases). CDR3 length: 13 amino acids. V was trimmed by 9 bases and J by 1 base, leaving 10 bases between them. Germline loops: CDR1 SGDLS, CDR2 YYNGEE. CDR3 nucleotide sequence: TGTGCCACAGGGGCCGGGAACACCGGGGAGCTGTTTTTT. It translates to CATGAGNTGELFF.

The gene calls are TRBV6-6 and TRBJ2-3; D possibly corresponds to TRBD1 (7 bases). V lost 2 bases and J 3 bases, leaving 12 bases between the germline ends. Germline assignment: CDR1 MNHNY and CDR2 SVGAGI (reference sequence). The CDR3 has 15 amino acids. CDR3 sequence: CASSYRQGGTDTQYF. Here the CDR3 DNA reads TGTGCCAGCAGTTACAGGCAGGGGGGAACAGATACGCAGTATTTT.

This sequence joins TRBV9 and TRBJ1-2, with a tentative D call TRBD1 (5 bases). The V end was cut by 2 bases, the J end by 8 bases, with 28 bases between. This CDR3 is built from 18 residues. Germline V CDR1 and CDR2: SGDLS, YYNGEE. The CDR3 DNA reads TGTGCCAGCAGCGTTGGCGCCTACCGGGGGACCAATACGGGAGGCTACACCTTC. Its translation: CASSVGAYRGTNTGGYTF.

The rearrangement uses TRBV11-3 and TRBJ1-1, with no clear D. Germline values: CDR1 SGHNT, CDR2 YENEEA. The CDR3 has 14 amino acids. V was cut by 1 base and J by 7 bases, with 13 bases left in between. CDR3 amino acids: CASSLGTPGHEAFF. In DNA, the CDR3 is TGTGCCAGCAGCTTAGGAACCCCAGGTCATGAAGCTTTCTTT.

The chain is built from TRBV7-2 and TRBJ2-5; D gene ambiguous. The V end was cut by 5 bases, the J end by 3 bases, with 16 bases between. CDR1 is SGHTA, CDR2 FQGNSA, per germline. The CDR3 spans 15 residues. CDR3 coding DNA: TGTGCCAGCAGCGGAGTCCCCCCCCGGGAAGAGACCCAGTACTTC. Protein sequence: CASSGVPPREETQYF. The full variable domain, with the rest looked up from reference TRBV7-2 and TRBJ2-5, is GAGVSQSPSNKVTEKGKDVELRCDPISGHTALYWYRQSLGQGLEFLIYFQGNSAPDKSGLPSDRFSAERTGGSVSTLTIQRTQQEDSAVYLCASSGVPPREETQYFGPGTRLLVL.

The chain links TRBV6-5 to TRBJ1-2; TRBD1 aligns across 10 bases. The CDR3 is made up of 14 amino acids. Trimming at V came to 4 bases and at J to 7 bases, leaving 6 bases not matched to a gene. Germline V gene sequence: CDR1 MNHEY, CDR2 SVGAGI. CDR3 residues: CASSSGQGMVGYTF. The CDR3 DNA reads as TGTGCCAGCAGTTCGGGACAGGGGATGGTTGGCTACACCTTC.

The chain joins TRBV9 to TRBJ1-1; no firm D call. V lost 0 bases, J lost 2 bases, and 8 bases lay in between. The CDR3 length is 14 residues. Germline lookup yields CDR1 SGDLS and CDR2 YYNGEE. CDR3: CASSVGQLNTEAFF. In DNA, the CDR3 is TGTGCCAGCAGCGTAGGACAACTCAACACTGAAGCTTTCTTT. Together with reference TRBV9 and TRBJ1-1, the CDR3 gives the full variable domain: DSGVTQTPKHLITATGQRVTLRCSPRSGDLSVYWYQQSLDQGLQFLIQYYNGEERAKGNILERFSAQQFPDLHSELNLSSLELGDSALYFCASSVGQLNTEAFFGQGTRLTVV.

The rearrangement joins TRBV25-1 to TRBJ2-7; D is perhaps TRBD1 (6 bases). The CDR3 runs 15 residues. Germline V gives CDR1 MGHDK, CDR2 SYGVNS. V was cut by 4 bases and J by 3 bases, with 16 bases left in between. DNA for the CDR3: TGTGCCAGCAGTGGGGGGCCAAGGGGGAACTACGAGCAGTACTTC. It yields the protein CASSGGPRGNYEQYF.

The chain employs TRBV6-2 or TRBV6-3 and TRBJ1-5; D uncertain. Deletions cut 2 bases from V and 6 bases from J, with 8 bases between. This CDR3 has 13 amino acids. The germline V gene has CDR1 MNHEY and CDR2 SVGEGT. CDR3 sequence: CASSYVLSQPQHF. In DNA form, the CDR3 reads TGTGCCAGCAGTTACGTACTGTCTCAGCCCCAGCATTTT.

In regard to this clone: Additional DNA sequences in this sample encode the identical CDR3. The CDR3 here is CASSGDREKLFF. In DNA, the CDR3 is TGTGCCAGCAGCGGAGACAGAGAAAAACTGTTTTTT. This rearrangement joins TRBV9 to TRBJ1-4, with D possibly TRBD1 on 5 matching bases. V dropped 3 bases and J dropped 8 bases, with 8 bases sitting between them. This CDR3 has 12 residues. CDR1 and CDR2 from the germline V gene are SGDLS and YYNGEE.

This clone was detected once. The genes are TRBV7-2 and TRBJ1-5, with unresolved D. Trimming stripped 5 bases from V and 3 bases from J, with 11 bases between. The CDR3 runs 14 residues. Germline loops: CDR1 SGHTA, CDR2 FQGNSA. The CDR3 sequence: CASSLRRSNQPQHF. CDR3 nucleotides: TGTGCCAGCAGCCTACGGAGGTCCAATCAGCCCCAGCATTTT.

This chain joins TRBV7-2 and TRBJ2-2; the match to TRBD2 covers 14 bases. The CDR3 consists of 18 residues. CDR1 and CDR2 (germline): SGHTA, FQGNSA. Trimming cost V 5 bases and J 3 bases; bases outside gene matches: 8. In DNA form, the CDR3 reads TGTGCCAGCAGCGCGACTAGCGGGGGGGCTATGTACACCGGGGAGCTGTTTTTT. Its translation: CASSATSGGAMYTGELFF.

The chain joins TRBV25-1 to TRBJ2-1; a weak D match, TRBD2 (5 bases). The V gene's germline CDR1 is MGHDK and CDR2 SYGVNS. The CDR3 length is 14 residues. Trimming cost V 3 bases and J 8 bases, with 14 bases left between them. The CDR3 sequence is CASSDYDGGYEQFF. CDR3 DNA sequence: TGTGCCAGCAGTGATTATGATGGAGGTTATGAGCAGTTCTTC.

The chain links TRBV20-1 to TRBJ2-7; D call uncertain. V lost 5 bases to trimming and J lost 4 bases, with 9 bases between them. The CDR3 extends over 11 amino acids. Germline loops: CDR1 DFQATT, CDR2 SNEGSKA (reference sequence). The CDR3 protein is CSAAEAYEQYF. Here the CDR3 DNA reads TGCAGTGCTGCCGAGGCTTACGAGCAGTACTTC.

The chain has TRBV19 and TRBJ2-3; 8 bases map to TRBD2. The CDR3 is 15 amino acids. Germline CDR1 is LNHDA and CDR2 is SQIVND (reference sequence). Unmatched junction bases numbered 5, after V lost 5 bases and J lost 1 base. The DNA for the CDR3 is TGTGCCAGTAGTTTGAGAGCGGGGGGCACAGATACGCAGTATTTT. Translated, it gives CASSLRAGGTDTQYF.

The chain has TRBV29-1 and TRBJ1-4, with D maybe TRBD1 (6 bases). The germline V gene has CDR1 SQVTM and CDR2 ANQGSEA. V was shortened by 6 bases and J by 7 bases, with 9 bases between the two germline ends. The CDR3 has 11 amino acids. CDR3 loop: CSVVQGEKLFF. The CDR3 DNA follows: TGCAGCGTCGTACAGGGTGAAAAACTGTTTTTT.

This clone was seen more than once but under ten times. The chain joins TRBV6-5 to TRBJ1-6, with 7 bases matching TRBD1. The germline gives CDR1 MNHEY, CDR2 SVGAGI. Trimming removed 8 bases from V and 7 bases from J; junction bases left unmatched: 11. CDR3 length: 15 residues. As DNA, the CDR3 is TGTGCCAGCGCCTCCTACCCAGGGGGAAATTCACCCCTCCACTTT. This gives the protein CASASYPGGNSPLHF.

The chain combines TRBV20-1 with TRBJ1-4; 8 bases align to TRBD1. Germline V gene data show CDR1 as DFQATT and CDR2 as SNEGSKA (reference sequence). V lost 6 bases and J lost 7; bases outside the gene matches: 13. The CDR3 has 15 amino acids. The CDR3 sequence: CSASPPGGRGEKLFF. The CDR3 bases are TGCAGTGCGAGTCCGCCAGGGGGCCGGGGTGAAAAACTGTTTTTT.